These T cell receptor beta chains were read from a single sample in a study of CD8+ T cells in alopecia areata. TCRdb's table, derived via immunoSEQ multiplex PCR, lists solely in-frame clones and lacks some. The sample lists 180,000 or so clones; roughly 59% were seen once. The specimen comprised CD4+ T cells sorted from blood, sampled at week 0. Receptors originate from a human donor with alopecia areata. CDR3s include the opening cysteine and the closing phenylalanine or tryptophan. D genes are given only for firm matches. Size is stated for part of the rows, as once, few or many counts, or as a class when the clone is expanded.

d_call: NA
j_call: TRBJ2-3
v_call: TRBV9
clone_size: NA
cdr3_aa: CASSVEWGTDTQYF
cdr3_nt: TGTGCCAGCAGCGTAGAATGGGGCACAGATACGCAGTATTTT

d_call: TRBD2
j_call: TRBJ2-7
v_call: TRBV10-3
clone_size: many
cdr3_aa: CAISEKSSGVYEQYF
cdr3_nt: TGTGCCATCAGTGAAAAGTCTAGCGGGGTCTACGAGCAGTACTTC

d_call: TRBD2
j_call: TRBJ2-7
v_call: TRBV30
clone_size: NA
cdr3_aa: CAWSRGTSGPYEQYF
cdr3_nt: TGTGCCTGGAGCCGAGGGACTAGCGGTCCCTACGAGCAGTACTTC

d_call: TRBD2
j_call: TRBJ2-7
v_call: TRBV5-1
clone_size: NA
cdr3_aa: CASSSGRGSEQYF
cdr3_nt: TGCGCCAGCAGCTCGGGGAGGGGAAGCGAGCAGTACTTC

d_call: NA
j_call: TRBJ1-2
v_call: TRBV5-1
clone_size: NA
cdr3_aa: CASSLQGTDGYTF
cdr3_nt: TGCGCCAGCAGCCTACAGGGAACGGATGGCTACACCTTC

d_call: NA
j_call: TRBJ1-6
v_call: TRBV7-2
clone_size: NA
cdr3_aa: CASSLNPGDSPLHF
cdr3_nt: TGTGCCAGCAGCTTGAATCCGGGAGACTCACCCCTCCACTTT

d_call: NA
j_call: TRBJ2-3
v_call: TRBV4-3
clone_size: once
cdr3_aa: CASSQRGVDSHQLDTQYF
cdr3_nt: TGCGCCAGCAGCCAACGGGGGGTGGACAGCCATCAATTAGATACGCAGTATTTT

d_call: NA
j_call: TRBJ2-1
v_call: TRBV30
clone_size: NA
cdr3_aa: CAWRFANEQFF
cdr3_nt: TGTGCCTGGAGGTTTGCCAATGAGCAGTTCTTC

d_call: NA
j_call: TRBJ2-6
v_call: TRBV14
clone_size: NA
cdr3_aa: CASSPLGGANVLTF
cdr3_nt: TGTGCCAGCAGCCCCCTTGGGGGGGCCAACGTCCTGACTTTC

d_call: NA
j_call: TRBJ1-2
v_call: TRBV30
clone_size: NA
cdr3_aa: CAWSPLDGFNYGYTF
cdr3_nt: TGTGCCTGGAGTCCCCTAGACGGCTTTAACTATGGCTACACCTTC

d_call: NA
j_call: TRBJ2-3
v_call: TRBV4-1
clone_size: NA
cdr3_aa: CASSQETASREDTQYF
cdr3_nt: TGCGCCAGCAGCCAAGAGACGGCTTCGAGGGAAGATACGCAGTATTTT

d_call: TRBD1
j_call: TRBJ2-7
v_call: TRBV7-2
clone_size: few
cdr3_aa: CASAPEQGAYEQYF
cdr3_nt: TGTGCCAGCGCTCCCGAACAGGGGGCCTACGAGCAGTACTTC

d_call: NA
j_call: TRBJ2-7
v_call: TRBV29-1
clone_size: NA
cdr3_aa: CSVRQGLDSYEQYF
cdr3_nt: TGCAGCGTTCGGCAGGGGTTAGACTCCTACGAGCAGTACTTC

d_call: NA
j_call: TRBJ2-2
v_call: TRBV29-1
clone_size: few
cdr3_aa: CSVGGNTNTGELFF
cdr3_nt: TGCAGCGTTGGAGGGAATACGAACACCGGGGAGCTGTTTTTT

d_call: NA
j_call: TRBJ1-1
v_call: TRBV30
clone_size: NA
cdr3_aa: CAWTSGNTEAFF
cdr3_nt: TGTGCCTGGACCTCAGGGAACACTGAAGCTTTCTTT

d_call: TRBD1
j_call: TRBJ2-6
v_call: TRBV30
clone_size: NA
cdr3_aa: CASDRERAGANVLTF
cdr3_nt: TGTGCCTCAGACAGGGAAAGAGCTGGGGCCAACGTCCTGACTTTC

d_call: NA
j_call: TRBJ2-3
v_call: TRBV11-3
clone_size: few
cdr3_aa: CASSLARVSTDTQYF
cdr3_nt: TGTGCCAGCAGCTTAGCACGGGTGAGCACAGATACGCAGTATTTT

d_call: NA
j_call: TRBJ2-5
v_call: TRBV29-1
clone_size: NA
cdr3_aa: CSATGFGGSETQYF
cdr3_nt: TGCAGCGCTACAGGGTTTGGGGGTTCTGAGACCCAGTACTTC

d_call: NA
j_call: TRBJ1-2
v_call: TRBV29-1
clone_size: NA
cdr3_aa: CSVEVPGGYTF
cdr3_nt: TGCAGCGTTGAGGTACCAGGGGGCTACACCTTC

d_call: NA
j_call: TRBJ1-2
v_call: TRBV29-1
clone_size: NA
cdr3_aa: CSRWDVAGGYTF
cdr3_nt: TGCAGCCGGTGGGATGTGGCTGGTGGCTACACCTTC

d_call: NA
j_call: TRBJ1-5
v_call: TRBV7-8
clone_size: once
cdr3_aa: CASSDQRAGQPQHF
cdr3_nt: TGTGCCAGCAGCGACCAACGAGCGGGTCAGCCCCAGCATTTT

d_call: NA
j_call: TRBJ1-6
v_call: TRBV15
clone_size: NA
cdr3_aa: CATRGSTGSDSPLHF
cdr3_nt: TGTGCCACCAGGGGATCCACAGGGAGTGATTCACCCCTCCACTTT

d_call: TRBD1
j_call: TRBJ2-2
v_call: TRBV30
clone_size: once
cdr3_aa: CAWSAWTGQGVTGELFF
cdr3_nt: TGTGCCTGGAGTGCCTGGACGGGACAGGGGGTAACCGGGGAGCTGTTTTTT

d_call: TRBD2
j_call: TRBJ2-3
v_call: TRBV29-1
clone_size: NA
cdr3_aa: CSVVASGTTDTQYF
cdr3_nt: TGCAGCGTTGTAGCTAGCGGAACAACAGATACGCAGTATTTT

d_call: NA
j_call: TRBJ1-1
v_call: TRBV29-1
clone_size: NA
cdr3_aa: CSVEPQLNTEAFF
cdr3_nt: TGCAGCGTTGAACCCCAGCTGAACACTGAAGCTTTCTTT

d_call: NA
j_call: TRBJ1-2
v_call: TRBV20-1
clone_size: few
cdr3_aa: CSPPYGYTF
cdr3_nt: TGCAGTCCTCCGTATGGCTACACCTTC

d_call: NA
j_call: TRBJ1-2
v_call: TRBV29-1
clone_size: NA
cdr3_aa: CSVEAQGGYGYTF
cdr3_nt: TGCAGCGTTGAAGCTCAGGGAGGCTATGGCTACACCTTC